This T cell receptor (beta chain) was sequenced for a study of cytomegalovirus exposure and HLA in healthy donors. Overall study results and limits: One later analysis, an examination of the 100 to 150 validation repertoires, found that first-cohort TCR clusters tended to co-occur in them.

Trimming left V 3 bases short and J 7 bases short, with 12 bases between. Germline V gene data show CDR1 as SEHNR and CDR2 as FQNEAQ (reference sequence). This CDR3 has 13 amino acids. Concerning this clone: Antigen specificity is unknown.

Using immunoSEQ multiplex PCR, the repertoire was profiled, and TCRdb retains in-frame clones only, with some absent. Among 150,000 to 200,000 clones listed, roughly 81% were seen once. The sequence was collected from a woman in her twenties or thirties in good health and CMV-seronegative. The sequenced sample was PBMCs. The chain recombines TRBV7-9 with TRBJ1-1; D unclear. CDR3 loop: CASSFREGGEAFF. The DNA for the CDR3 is TGTGCCAGCAGCTTCCGGGAAGGAGGTGAAGCTTTCTTT.